This T cell receptor beta chain stems from a study of T cells in Graves' hyperthyroidism and ophthalmopathy. Study findings and constraints: Blood also contained most expanded thyroid clonotypes above 0.001.

This clonotype was counted ten times or more. Its cognate antigen is unknown. Disease duration under 2 months; hyperthyroidism patients were aged 18 to 65. This CDR3 contains 14 residues. Trimming pared 1 base from V and 5 bases from J, leaving 12 bases between. Germline-derived CDR1 and CDR2 are SEHNR and FQNEAQ (reference sequence). TCR beta CDR3 region amplification was performed from RNA transcripts. First-round RT-PCR of the TCR CDR3 relied on the HTBI primer set. Each CDR3 protein is one row after TCRdb ran MiXCR on the multiplex PCR reads. The table includes about 580,000 distinct CDR3 sequences, about 43% detected once.

The sequencing sample was made of peripheral blood or thyroid tissue (not recorded which). The origin of this receptor is a woman younger than 30 with Graves' hyperthyroidism. The genes are TRBV7-9 and TRBJ2-7; the D gene is possibly TRBD2 (6 bases). CDR3 nucleotide sequence: TGTGCCAGCAGCTTAGATCGGGAGTCTGACGAGCAGTACTTC. As protein: CASSLDRESDEQYF.